This T cell receptor (beta chain) was recovered during a study of T cell repertoires in cytomegalovirus infection. Using its own MiXCR run on the reads, TCRdb lists one record per CDR3 protein. This table holds just under 500,000 distinct CDR3 sequences, around 35% found once. Note on this clonotype: What it binds is unknown.

Between the trimmed V and J ends, which lost 0 bases and 0 bases, there was a span of 9 bases. The CDR3 length is 15 residues. The germline CDR1 and CDR2 sequences are DFQATT and SNEGSKA (reference sequence). Study findings and constraints: Dominating the ex vivo response were HLA-C-restricted CMV-specific TCR beta clonotypes.

The receptor comes from a human donor in good health (CMV status not recorded). Some clones in this sample may be carry-over from other donors' samples. The chain couples TRBV20-1 to TRBJ2-1, with D perhaps being TRBD1 or TRBD2 (5 bases each). Sample: cultured PBMCs, taken from culture after CMV antigen stimulation. CDR3 sequence: CSARDFGGSYNEQFF. As DNA, the CDR3 is TGCAGTGCTAGAGATTTTGGGGGCTCCTACAATGAGCAGTTCTTC.